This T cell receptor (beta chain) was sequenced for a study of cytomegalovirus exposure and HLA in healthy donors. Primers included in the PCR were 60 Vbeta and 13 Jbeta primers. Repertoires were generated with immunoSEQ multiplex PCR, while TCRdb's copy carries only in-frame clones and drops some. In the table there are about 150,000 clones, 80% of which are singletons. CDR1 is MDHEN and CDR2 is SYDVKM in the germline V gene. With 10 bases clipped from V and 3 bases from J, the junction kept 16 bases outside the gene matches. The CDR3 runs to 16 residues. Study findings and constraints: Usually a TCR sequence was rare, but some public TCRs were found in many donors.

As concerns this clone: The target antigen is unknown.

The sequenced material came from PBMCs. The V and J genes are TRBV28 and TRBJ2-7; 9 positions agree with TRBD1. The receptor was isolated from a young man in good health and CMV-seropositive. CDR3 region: CATAGQGKAALYEQYF. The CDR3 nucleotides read TGTGCCACCGCAGGACAGGGGAAGGCGGCGCTCTACGAGCAGTACTTC.